Below are 13 T cell receptor beta chains sequenced from a single sample in a study of cytomegalovirus exposure and HLA in healthy donors. 13 Jbeta primers and 60 Vbeta primers were used for the PCR. Clones were sequenced by immunoSEQ multiplex PCR, and TCRdb holds only the in-frame ones, with some missing. In all, the sample yields about 160,000 clones. The specimen was PBMCs. Receptor source: a man aged 25-45 years in good health and CMV-seronegative.

The V call is TRBV7-9, the J call TRBJ2-2, with D maybe TRBD2 (6 bases). Trimming took 5 bases from V and 4 from J, leaving 17 bases between them. Germline values: CDR1 SEHNR, CDR2 FQNEAQ (reference sequence). The CDR3 sequence is 16 residues long. CDR3 nucleotides: TGTGCCAGCAGCCCGAGAGGGTCGGAGGGCACCGGGGAGCTGTTTTTT. Residues: CASSPRGSEGTGELFF.

J is TRBJ1-2 and V is TRBV7-9; D uncertain. The CDR3 extends over 14 amino acids. The V gene's germline CDR1 is SEHNR and CDR2 FQNEAQ (reference sequence). The germline V and J ends were trimmed by 4 bases and 6 bases, with 15 bases remaining between them. Here the CDR3 DNA reads TGTGCCAGCAGCTCACCTCCGCACGGGGATGGCTACACCTTC. Translated: CASSSPPHGDGYTF.

The chain carries TRBV10-3 and TRBJ2-7; D might be TRBD1 (7 bases). V was trimmed by 11 bases and J by 0 bases, leaving 14 bases between them. Germline V CDR1 and CDR2: ENHRY, SYGVKD. The length of the CDR3 is 13 residues. CDR3: CALRRDSSYEQYF. The DNA of the CDR3 is TGTGCCCTTCGGCGGGACAGCTCCTACGAGCAGTACTTC.

V usage is TRBV10-2 and J usage is TRBJ1-3; 8 nucleotides align to TRBD1. CDR1 and CDR2 from the germline V gene are WSHSY and SAAADI. The CDR3 sequence is 14 residues long. After removal of 7 bases from V and 3 bases from J, the junction contained 5 bases not matched to a gene. CDR3 in DNA: TGCGCCAGCACCAGGGGGCTAGATGGAAACACCATATATTTT. Protein product: CASTRGLDGNTIYF.

The V call is TRBV4-1, the J call TRBJ1-5; 7 bases agree with TRBD1. Germline assignment: CDR1 MGHRA and CDR2 YSYEKL. V was pared by 0 bases and J by 6 bases, with 17 bases of the junction left unmatched. CDR3 length equals 19 residues. The CDR3 protein is CASSQEGSGRGQVGQPQHF. The CDR3 nucleotides read TGCGCCAGCAGCCAAGAAGGGTCCGGACGTGGACAGGTGGGTCAGCCCCAGCATTTT.

This chain uses TRBV6-1 with TRBJ2-7; 8 bases match TRBD1. The CDR3 sequence is 15 residues long. The V segment lost 3 bases and the J segment 2 bases; nucleotides outside the gene matches: 6. Germline V gives CDR1 MNHNS, CDR2 SASEGT. The CDR3 coding sequence is TGTGCCAGCAGTGAGGGGACAGGCCCAACCTACGAGCAGTACTTC. Its translation: CASSEGTGPTYEQYF.

The chain employs TRBV7-9 and TRBJ1-1; 10 bases match TRBD1. V gave up 5 bases and J gave up 5 bases; unmatched junction bases: 5. The germline V gene has CDR1 SEHNR and CDR2 FQNEAQ (reference sequence). CDR3 size: 14 residues. The CDR3 is CASSRDRGRTEAFF. The CDR3 nucleotides read TGTGCCAGCAGCCGGGACAGGGGAAGGACTGAAGCTTTCTTT.

The chain links TRBV7-7 to TRBJ2-5; D is perhaps TRBD1 (5 bases). Trimming shortened V by 4 bases and J by 7 bases, and 13 bases separated the two germline ends. Germline CDR1 and CDR2: SSHAT and FNYEAQ (reference sequence). The CDR3 contains 13 residues. In DNA, the CDR3 is TGTGCCAGCAGCTCCCAGGGTCAGGGGACCCAGTACTTC. This sequence encodes CASSSQGQGTQYF.

The chain has TRBV5-4 and TRBJ1-2; D gene uncertain. From germline, CDR1 is SGHNT and CDR2 YYREEE (reference sequence). The CDR3 runs to 16 residues. The V end was cut by 1 base, the J end by 0 bases, with 13 bases between. The CDR3 DNA is TGTGCCAGCAGCTTGCTTGAGTGGGAGGCTAACTATGGCTACACCTTC. It is translated as CASSLLEWEANYGYTF.

The CDR3 sequence is CASSFNRGPGGYTF. CDR3 nucleotide sequence: TGTGCCAGCAGTTTCAATAGGGGGCCCGGTGGCTACACCTTC. The chain has TRBV6-5 and TRBJ1-2; TRBD1 matches at 7 bases. Germline loops: CDR1 MNHEY, CDR2 SVGAGI. Germline trimming cut 4 bases from V and 7 bases from J; bases unmatched to any gene: 9. The CDR3 is 14 amino acids.

This chain joins TRBV5-1 and TRBJ2-5, with 8 bases aligning to TRBD2. The CDR3 is made up of 17 amino acids. CDR1 is SGHRS, CDR2 YFSETQ, per germline. The ends lost 4 bases at V and 9 bases at J; junction bases unmatched: 20. The CDR3 DNA sequence: TGCGCCAGCAGCCCAACTGCTACTAGCGGCCTTTTGGTGGCCCAGTACTTC. Encoded protein: CASSPTATSGLLVAQYF.

J is TRBJ1-1 and V is TRBV10-3; 7 nucleotides line up with TRBD1. With 5 bases clipped from V and 1 base from J, the junction kept 4 bases outside the gene matches. This CDR3 has 14 amino acids. Germline loops: CDR1 ENHRY, CDR2 SYGVKD. CDR3 nucleotide sequence: TGTGCCATCAGTACCAACAGGGGGAACACTGAAGCTTTCTTT. Translating it yields CAISTNRGNTEAFF.

V is TRBV5-5 and J is TRBJ1-1; possible D gene TRBD1, 5 bases. From germline, CDR1 is SGHKS and CDR2 YYEKEE (reference sequence). The V end was cut by 0 bases, the J end by 4 bases, with 10 bases between. The CDR3 consists of 14 residues. The CDR3 sequence is CASSLVQESTEAFF. The CDR3 bases are TGTGCCAGCAGCTTGGTACAGGAAAGCACTGAAGCTTTCTTT.